These 27 T cell receptor beta chains share one sample of origin, sequenced in a study of identical twins. TCRdb re-called the 5' RACE reads with MiXCR, one entry per CDR3 protein. This table holds around 1.7 million distinct CDR3 sequences, less than 35% found once. Sequencing was carried out using cord blood. These TCRs come from a newborn girl in good health.

The chain combines TRBV29-1 with TRBJ2-1; 10 bases are shared with TRBD1. J gave up 0 bases and V 5 bases, and 16 bases lay outside the gene matches. The CDR3 totals 19 residues. CDR1 and CDR2 from the germline V gene are SQVTM and ANQGSEA. CDR3: CSVQGRPGQGPSSYNEQFF. The CDR3, as DNA: TGCAGCGTTCAAGGGCGACCGGGACAGGGGCCCAGCTCCTACAATGAGCAGTTCTTC.

The chain joins TRBV5-8 to TRBJ2-3; TRBD2 matches at 15 bases. CDR1 and CDR2 from the germline V gene are SGHTS and YDEGEE. Trimming cost V 2 bases and J 9 bases; bases outside gene matches: 4. The CDR3 runs 15 residues. The CDR3 spells CASSLRGLAGGTQYF. The CDR3 DNA sequence: TGTGCCAGCAGCTTAAGGGGACTAGCGGGGGGCACGCAGTATTTT. Based on the CDR3 plus reference TRBV5-8 and TRBJ2-3, the full variable domain is EAGVTQSPTHLIKTRGQQATLRCSPISGHTSVYWYQQALGLGLQFLLWYDEGEERNRGNFPPRFSGRQFPNYSSELNVNALELEDSALYLCASSLRGLAGGTQYFGPGTRLTVL.

The chain joins TRBV20-1 to TRBJ2-1, with TRBD2 matching 9 bases. The J call may be mistaken, given a closer DNA end match to TRBJ2-7. There are 16 residues in the CDR3. Germline CDR1 is DFQATT and CDR2 is SNEGSKA (reference sequence). In nucleotides, the CDR3 is TGCAGTGCTTTGCATGTAGCGGGAGCCCCCTACAATGAGCAGTACTTC. Translated, it gives CSALHVAGAPYNEQYF.

This clonotype was recorded a few times. The rearrangement joins TRBV4-1 to TRBJ2-1, with TRBD2 identical over 9 bases. Germline lookup yields CDR1 MGHRA and CDR2 YSYEKL. The CDR3 runs 17 residues. The trim removed 2 bases at V and 8 bases at J, leaving 13 bases unmatched. The CDR3: CASSQKSRTSEEDEQFF. CDR3 nucleotides: TGCGCCAGCAGCCAAAAATCGAGGACTAGCGAAGAGGATGAGCAGTTCTTC.

The rearrangement links TRBV24-1 to TRBJ2-5; TRBD1 matches 10 bases. This CDR3 contains 13 residues. In germline, CDR1 is KGHDR, CDR2 SFDVKD. J was trimmed by 11 bases and V by 4 bases; bases with no gene match: 6. The CDR3: CATSEDRGDEQYF. Here the CDR3 DNA reads TGTGCCACCAGTGAGGACAGGGGGGATGAGCAGTACTTC.

The chain joins TRBV3-1 to TRBJ1-1, with 9 bases that match TRBD1. V gave up 4 bases and J gave up 1 base; unmatched junction bases: 7. Germline values: CDR1 LGHDT, CDR2 YNNKEL (reference sequence). This CDR3 is 16 amino acids long. The CDR3 DNA is TGTGCCAGCAGCCCACAGGGGGCCGTGGGGAACACTGAAGCTTTCTTT. Translating gives CASSPQGAVGNTEAFF.

The rearrangement joins TRBV20-1 to TRBJ2-7; no reliable D call. Germline values: CDR1 DFQATT, CDR2 SNEGSKA (reference sequence). Trimming removed 5 bases at V and 3 bases at J, with 23 bases between. This CDR3 has 16 amino acids. CDR3 protein: CSAGAEWGMQRYEQYF. The CDR3 DNA reads as TGCAGTGCTGGAGCTGAATGGGGAATGCAACGCTACGAGCAGTACTTC.

The gene calls are TRBV20-1 and TRBJ1-2, with D hard to call. The CDR3 has 15 residues. The germline V gene has CDR1 DFQATT and CDR2 SNEGSKA (reference sequence). V was trimmed by 5 bases and J by 4 bases, leaving 20 bases between them. The DNA of the CDR3 is TGCAGTGCTGCCAATATGGAGAGTCTTCTCTATGGCTACACCTTC. It translates to CSAANMESLLYGYTF.

This rearrangement joins TRBV12-3 or TRBV12-4 to TRBJ1-6; no firm D call. Deletions cut 1 base from V and 6 bases from J, with 13 bases between. This CDR3 region has 16 residues. Here the CDR3 reads CASSLGSRGGNSPLHF. The CDR3 DNA follows: TGTGCCAGCAGTTTAGGGTCCCGGGGAGGTAATTCACCCCTCCACTTT.

The chain carries TRBV28 and TRBJ2-7; TRBD2 matches at 7 bases. The CDR3 totals 14 residues. The ends lost 6 bases at V and 4 bases at J; junction bases unmatched: 9. Germline CDR1 and CDR2: MDHEN and SYDVKM. CDR3 residues: CASSTGLEIYEQYF. The CDR3 coding sequence is TGTGCCAGCAGCACCGGACTAGAAATTTACGAGCAGTACTTC.

This clonotype was counted at least ten times. This chain links TRBV20-1 with TRBJ2-3, with 11 bases aligning to TRBD1. Germline-derived CDR1 and CDR2 are DFQATT and SNEGSKA (reference sequence). V gave up 4 bases and J gave up 6 bases; unmatched junction bases: 6. The CDR3 totals 14 residues. This chain's CDR3 is CSAIAGTGGDTQYF. CDR3 coding DNA: TGCAGTGCTATAGCCGGGACAGGGGGGGATACGCAGTATTTT.

This clonotype was seen only a few times. V is TRBV5-1 and J is TRBJ2-5; TRBD1 might be the D (5 bases). This CDR3 contains 15 residues. Germline V CDR1 and CDR2: SGHRS, YFSETQ. The V gene lost 4 bases and the J gene lost 2 bases, with 15 bases spanning the gap. CDR3 bases: TGCGCCAGCAGCCTTCCCGACAGAAAACAAGAGACCCAGTACTTC. Amino acid sequence: CASSLPDRKQETQYF.

The genes are TRBV7-2 and TRBJ1-1; D ambiguous. V gave up 7 bases and J gave up 1 base, with 22 bases separating them. Germline CDR1 reads SGHTA; CDR2 reads FQGNSA. The CDR3 is 17 amino acids. Written as DNA, the CDR3 is TGTGCCAGCAACAAAGGTCCTTGGCAGGCCTCGAACACTGAAGCTTTCTTT. Its protein product is CASNKGPWQASNTEAFF. The variable domain in full, with the rest retrieved from reference TRBV7-2 and TRBJ1-1, is GAGVSQSPSNKVTEKGKDVELRCDPISGHTALYWYRQSLGQGLEFLIYFQGNSAPDKSGLPSDRFSAERTGGSVSTLTIQRTQQEDSAVYLCASNKGPWQASNTEAFFGQGTRLTVV.

The chain joins TRBV29-1 to TRBJ1-3; no firm D call. The CDR3 length is 13 residues. With 6 bases removed from V and 4 bases from J, the gap between germline ends came to 13 bases. Germline V gene sequence: CDR1 SQVTM, CDR2 ANQGSEA. The CDR3 sequence is CSVQSHGGNTIYF. CDR3 DNA sequence: TGCAGCGTCCAGAGTCACGGGGGAAACACCATATATTTT.

This clonotype was seen a handful of times. The chain couples TRBV7-2 to TRBJ2-7; no clear D. From germline, CDR1 is SGHTA and CDR2 FQGNSA. The CDR3 contains 14 residues. Trimming removed 5 bases from V and 6 bases from J, with 17 bases in between. The CDR3 DNA sequence: TGTGCCAGCAGCCGCTCGCTAGGTTTGGGCGAGCAGTACTTC. This codes for CASSRSLGLGEQYF.

This chain uses TRBV7-9 with TRBJ2-3; D unresolved. This CDR3 is 14 amino acids long. Trimming shortened V by 8 bases and J by 1 base, and 13 bases separated the two germline ends. The germline gives CDR1 SEHNR, CDR2 FQNEAQ (reference sequence). This CDR3 is CASGTNLRTDTQYF. The DNA for the CDR3 is TGTGCCAGCGGTACCAATTTACGCACAGATACGCAGTATTTT.

V and J are TRBV6-5 and TRBJ2-5; maybe TRBD2 (6 bases). In germline, CDR1 is MNHEY, CDR2 SVGAGI. The germline V and J ends were trimmed by 2 bases and 3 bases, with 25 bases remaining between them. The CDR3 contains 19 residues. Here the CDR3 DNA reads TGTGCCAGCAGTTACGGGGAGACGGCTTGGGACTCCCTAAAAGAGACCCAGTACTTC. Residues: CASSYGETAWDSLKETQYF.

Note on this clonotype: The junction shows a germline mismatch at one end, possibly a read error. The chain links TRBV29-1 to TRBJ2-7; weak D call: TRBD1 (6 bases). Germline V gives CDR1 SQVTM, CDR2 ANQGSEA. The length of the CDR3 is 11 residues. CDR3 DNA: TGCAGCGTCAGGGGATCCTACGAGCGGTACTTC. It encodes CSVRGSYERYF.

Written as DNA, the CDR3 is TGTGCCAGCAGCAGGGCTAGCAGATCGAACACCGGGGAGCTGTTTTTT. It translates to CASSRASRSNTGELFF. This sequence joins TRBV21-1 and TRBJ2-2; the table's D call, TRBD2, was not checked against the DNA. TRBV21-1 is a recognized pseudogene. This CDR3 comprises 16 residues.

The chain recombines TRBV6-1 with TRBJ2-4; D may be TRBD1 (6 bases). The V end was cut by 6 bases, the J end by 15 bases, with 18 bases between. This CDR3 has 12 residues. CDR1 and CDR2 from the germline V gene are MNHNS and SASEGT. CDR3 bases: TGTGCCAGCAGAACTACCCCGGGACATCCGTACTTC. Protein sequence: CASRTTPGHPYF.

The chain combines TRBV4-1 with TRBJ1-5; no reliable D call. V was shortened by 1 base and J by 7 bases, with 11 bases between the two germline ends. Per the germline V gene, CDR1 is MGHRA and CDR2 is YSYEKL. The CDR3 loop spans 14 amino acids. Here the CDR3 DNA reads TGCGCCAGCAGCCAAGGCGGGGTCAGCCAGCCCCAGCATTTT. As protein: CASSQGGVSQPQHF.

This clonotype was counted between two and nine times. The rearrangement uses TRBV6-2 or TRBV6-3 and TRBJ1-5; TRBD1 matches at 7 bases. Germline-derived CDR1 and CDR2 are MNHEY and SVGEGT. The junction had 2 bases not matched to a gene; V was cut back by 2 bases and J by 1 base. The length of the CDR3 is 15 residues. The CDR3 sequence: CASSYRQGSNQPQHF. The DNA for the CDR3 is TGTGCCAGCAGTTACCGACAGGGAAGCAATCAGCCCCAGCATTTT.

V and J are TRBV28 and TRBJ2-7, with unresolved D. The CDR3 extends over 14 amino acids. V dropped 3 bases and J dropped 3 bases, with 12 bases sitting between them. Germline CDR1 is MDHEN and CDR2 is SYDVKM. The CDR3 here is CASSFAPLIYEQYF. The CDR3 region has the DNA TGTGCCAGCAGTTTTGCGCCCCTCATCTACGAGCAGTACTTC. Full variable domain (remainder filled in from reference TRBV28 and TRBJ2-7): DVKVTQSSRYLVKRTGEKVFLECVQDMDHENMFWYRQDPGLGLRLIYFSYDVKMKEKGDIPEGYSVSREKKERFSLILESASTNQTSMYLCASSFAPLIYEQYFGPGTRLTVT.

The V gene is TRBV28, the J gene TRBJ2-3; 7 nucleotides line up with TRBD1. Germline V gene lookup returns CDR1 MDHEN and CDR2 SYDVKM. After removal of 4 bases from V and 4 bases from J, the junction contained 11 bases not matched to a gene. This CDR3 contains 16 residues. CDR3 amino acids: CASSWRGGSRADTQYF. DNA for the CDR3: TGTGCCAGCAGTTGGCGAGGGGGCTCGCGGGCAGATACGCAGTATTTT.

The V gene is TRBV5-1, the J gene TRBJ2-7, with 11 bases aligning to TRBD2. CDR1 and CDR2 from the germline V gene are SGHRS and YFSETQ. The V and J ends lost 1 base and 3 bases, in that order; junction bases with no gene match: 9. The CDR3 sequence is 17 residues long. The CDR3 loop reads CASSLFSLAGGHYEQYF. The CDR3 nucleotides read TGCGCCAGCAGCTTGTTCTCCCTAGCGGGAGGTCACTACGAGCAGTACTTC.

The gene calls are TRBV9 and TRBJ2-1; 9 positions agree with TRBD1. CDR1 and CDR2 (germline): SGDLS, YYNGEE. V was clipped by 0 bases and J by 10 bases; unmatched bases: 5. The CDR3 has 14 amino acids. The DNA of the CDR3 is TGTGCCAGCAGCGTAGGGGGACAGGGACGGGAGCAGTTCTTC. It yields the protein CASSVGGQGREQFF.

The rearrangement joins TRBV29-1 to TRBJ2-7, with D perhaps matching TRBD2 (6 bases). The J call may not be correct, given that the DNA end is closer to TRBJ2-5. The CDR3 is 13 amino acids. Germline CDR1 is SQVTM and CDR2 is ANQGSEA. This CDR3 is CSVGWAGSETQYF. The CDR3 DNA is TGCAGCGTTGGATGGGCGGGGTCCGAGACCCAGTACTTC.